This passage covers 21 T cell receptor beta chains from one sample sequenced in a study of blood T cell repertoires in COVID-19 (dated by TCRdb to the early 2020s). The library relied on the immunoSEQ multiplex PCR assay. The table was pulled from immuneACCESS by TCRdb, which kept in-frame rearrangements only. Such tables lose some clones; where checked, under half of the loss comes from unresolved V genes, and the rest has no known cause. The sample records 300,000 to 450,000 clones, more than 75% of which are singletons. The top ten clonotypes cover 0.9% to 1.5% of the sample. The sample taken for sequencing was PBMCs or T cells enriched from blood (not recorded which). The receptor set was obtained from a woman aged 18 to 35 who had recovered from COVID-19.

The rearrangement joins TRBV24-1 to TRBJ1-5; perhaps TRBD1 as D (6 bases). The V end lost 3 bases, the J end lost 9 bases, and 17 bases lay between the germline ends. The germline V gene encodes CDR1 KGHDR and CDR2 SFDVKD. CDR3 size: 15 residues. In DNA form, the CDR3 reads TGTGCCACCAGTGATCCGACAGGTCCTGAGGGGCCCCAGCATTTT. Protein product: CATSDPTGPEGPQHF.

This chain connects TRBV30 to TRBJ1-2, with TRBD1 identical over 7 bases. The length of the CDR3 is 12 residues. From germline, CDR1 is GTSNPN and CDR2 SVGIG (reference sequence). V lost 2 bases to trimming and J lost 7 bases; unmatched junction nucleotides: 4. For the CDR3, the DNA is TGTGCCTGGAGTTCCGACAGGGCTGGCTACACCTTC. Residues: CAWSSDRAGYTF.

V is TRBV7-9 and J is TRBJ2-1, with TRBD1 identical over 11 bases. This CDR3 has 18 amino acids. J was trimmed by 5 bases and V by 1 base; bases with no gene match: 10. From germline, CDR1 is SEHNR and CDR2 FQNEAQ (reference sequence). CDR3 DNA sequence: TGTGCCAGCAGCTTAGGCGGGACAGGGGGAAACTCGAACAATGAGCAGTTCTTC. Protein product: CASSLGGTGGNSNNEQFF.

The rearrangement links TRBV28 to TRBJ1-5; D is ambiguous. The CDR3 totals 12 residues. Trimming took 6 bases from V and 5 from J, leaving 8 bases between them. Looked up from germline, CDR1 is MDHEN and CDR2 is SYDVKM. The CDR3 loop reads CASRVEDQPQHF. The CDR3 bases are TGTGCCAGCAGGGTGGAGGATCAGCCCCAGCATTTT. The full variable domain, completed using reference TRBV28 and TRBJ1-5, is DVKVTQSSRYLVKRTGEKVFLECVQDMDHENMFWYRQDPGLGLRLIYFSYDVKMKEKGDIPEGYSVSREKKERFSLILESASTNQTSMYLCASRVEDQPQHFGDGTRLSIL.

The chain links TRBV11-2 to TRBJ2-7; a weak D match, TRBD1 (6 bases). With 1 base removed from V and 0 bases from J, the gap between germline ends came to 13 bases. Germline CDR1 and CDR2: SGHAT and FQNNGV. The CDR3 covers 16 residues. In DNA form, the CDR3 reads TGTGCCAGCAGCTTAGCTGGACAGTTGAGCTCCTACGAGCAGTACTTC. Translating gives CASSLAGQLSSYEQYF.

The chain is built from TRBV28 and TRBJ1-2, with D unresolved. Germline V lookup: CDR1 MDHEN, CDR2 SYDVKM. V was shortened by 3 bases and J by 2 bases, with 7 bases between the two germline ends. This CDR3 spans 13 amino acids. The chain's CDR3 is CASSLRENYGYTF. CDR3 DNA sequence: TGTGCCAGCAGTTTGAGAGAAAACTATGGCTACACCTTC.

The chain couples TRBV5-1 to TRBJ2-6; unclear D gene. Per the germline V gene, CDR1 is SGHRS and CDR2 is YFSETQ. The CDR3 totals 13 residues. Trimming took off 2 bases at V and 4 bases at J, with 4 bases between the two ends. DNA for the CDR3: TGCGCCAGCAGCTTCCAGGGGGCCAACGTCCTGACTTTC. This encodes CASSFQGANVLTF.

This clone was seen only once. Different DNA sequences within this sample yield the same CDR3. This chain uses TRBV29-1 with TRBJ2-7; TRBD1 aligns across 9 bases. From germline, CDR1 is SQVTM and CDR2 ANQGSEA. The CDR3 is made up of 11 amino acids. V lost 6 bases to trimming and J lost 4 bases; unmatched junction nucleotides: 1. CDR3 protein: CSVGTGYEQYF. In DNA, the CDR3 is TGCAGCGTGGGGACAGGGTACGAGCAGTACTTC.

This chain connects TRBV4-3 to TRBJ1-1, with a possible D match to TRBD1 (5 bases). The CDR3 is made up of 17 amino acids. CDR1 and CDR2 from the germline V gene are LGHNA and YSLEER. V gave up 2 bases and J gave up 2 bases, with 18 bases separating them. This CDR3 reads CASSQSSWGQYNTEAFF. DNA for the CDR3: TGCGCCAGCAGCCAATCTAGTTGGGGCCAGTACAACACTGAAGCTTTCTTT.

This clone was counted many times. J is TRBJ2-3 and V is TRBV6-1; possibly TRBD1 for D (6 bases). Trimming stripped 2 bases from V and 3 bases from J, with 12 bases between. In germline, CDR1 is MNHNS, CDR2 SASEGT. The CDR3 has 15 amino acids. Here the CDR3 reads CASSEKLGGTDTQYF. Here the CDR3 DNA reads TGTGCCAGCAGTGAAAAACTAGGGGGTACAGATACGCAGTATTTT.

The chain combines TRBV19 with TRBJ2-7; TRBD2 matches 8 bases. Trimming at V came to 2 bases and at J to 4 bases, leaving 7 bases not matched to a gene. Germline-derived CDR1 and CDR2 are LNHDA and SQIVND (reference sequence). This CDR3 spans 15 amino acids. CDR3 coding DNA: TGTGCCAGTAGTATATACGGGGGGGAAGGGTACGAGCAGTACTTC. This sequence encodes CASSIYGGEGYEQYF.

The chain links TRBV12-5 to TRBJ2-7; 11 bases align to TRBD1. Trimming took 0 bases from V and 5 from J; bases not matched to a gene: 6. The CDR3 runs to 16 residues. CDR1 is LGHNT and CDR2 is FRNRAP in the germline V gene. The CDR3 spells CASGLVIGQGANEQYF. CDR3 in DNA: TGTGCTAGTGGTTTGGTAATTGGACAGGGGGCAAACGAGCAGTACTTC. The full variable domain, rest sourced from reference TRBV12-5 and TRBJ2-7, is DARVTQTPRHKVTEMGQEVTMRCQPILGHNTVFWYRQTMMQGLELLAYFRNRAPLDDSGMPKDRFSAEMPDATLATLKIQPSEPRDSAVYFCASGLVIGQGANEQYFGPGTRLTVT.

This chain connects TRBV27 to TRBJ1-5, with a weak D call TRBD1 (5 bases). The CDR3 loop spans 14 amino acids. CDR1 is MNHEY, CDR2 SMNVEV, per germline (reference sequence). V was shortened by 6 bases and J by 5 bases, with 14 bases between the two germline ends. Here the CDR3 reads CASRENKGYQPQHF. In nucleotides, the CDR3 is TGTGCCAGCAGGGAGAATAAGGGGTATCAGCCCCAGCATTTT.

The chain employs TRBV11-2 and TRBJ1-1, with 7 bases lining up with TRBD1. With V trimmed by 5 bases and J by 2 bases, 11 bases remained unmatched. The CDR3 has 16 residues. Germline V gene lookup returns CDR1 SGHAT and CDR2 FQNNGV. The CDR3 DNA reads TGTGCCAGCAGCCGCTTGACAGGGTCGCCCAACACTGAAGCTTTCTTT. Its translation is CASSRLTGSPNTEAFF.

This clone was counted a single time. The rearrangement joins TRBV4-2 to TRBJ2-2; TRBD2 matches at 10 bases. CDR3 size: 17 residues. The V gene end was trimmed by 0 bases and the J gene end by 4 bases; junction bases not matched to a gene: 5. Germline V lookup: CDR1 LGHNA, CDR2 YNFKEQ. In DNA, the CDR3 is TGTGCCAGCAGCCAAGAAGGGCAGCGGGGGGGCACCGGGGAGCTGTTTTTT. This codes for CASSQEGQRGGTGELFF.

J is TRBJ1-1 and V is TRBV29-1; no clear D. The CDR3 runs 11 residues. Germline V gives CDR1 SQVTM, CDR2 ANQGSEA. V was pared by 6 bases and J by 1 base, with 6 bases between. CDR3 nucleotides: TGCAGCGTATACACGAACACTGAAGCTTTCTTT. It encodes CSVYTNTEAFF.

V is TRBV28 and J is TRBJ2-1, with D possibly matching TRBD2 (5 bases). CDR3 size: 13 residues. Per germline, CDR1 MDHEN and CDR2 SYDVKM. Trimming removed 6 bases at V and 7 bases at J, with 13 bases between. Here the CDR3 reads CASRVPGENEQFF. CDR3 DNA sequence: TGTGCCAGCAGAGTCCCCGGGGAGAATGAGCAGTTCTTC.

This sequence joins TRBV18 and TRBJ2-7; D gene ambiguous. The germline gives CDR1 KGHSH, CDR2 LQKENI. The CDR3 is made up of 13 amino acids. Deletions cut 2 bases from V and 5 bases from J, with 10 bases between. The CDR3 here is CASSPAIEHEQYF. Written as DNA, the CDR3 is TGTGCCAGCTCACCAGCGATAGAACACGAGCAGTACTTC.

V usage is TRBV6-7 and J usage is TRBJ1-2; D possibly corresponds to TRBD1 (5 bases). TRBV6-7 is known as an ORF, though its function is uncertain. The CDR3 is 15 amino acids. V was cut by 6 bases and J by 3 bases, with 17 bases left in between. Here the CDR3 reads CASSRRQKEDYGYTF. CDR3 DNA: TGTGCCAGCAGCCGTCGACAGAAAGAGGACTATGGCTACACCTTC.

In DNA, the CDR3 is TGTGCCAGCAGCCCCGAGTCGGAGCAGTACTTC. It is translated as CASSPESEQYF. The chain combines TRBV7-9 with TRBJ2-7; D is unclear. The germline gives CDR1 SEHNR, CDR2 FQNEAQ (reference sequence). The CDR3 length is 11 residues. Trimming pared 5 bases from V and 7 bases from J, leaving 9 bases between.

The chain combines TRBV9 with TRBJ1-1; 12 bases map to TRBD1. Trimming cost V 3 bases and J 5 bases; bases outside gene matches: 8. The CDR3 length is 16 residues. CDR1 is SGDLS and CDR2 is YYNGEE in the germline V gene. CDR3 protein: CASSEGQGAIGTEAFF. In DNA, the CDR3 is TGTGCCAGCAGCGAGGGACAGGGGGCCATAGGGACTGAAGCTTTCTTT.